This TCR beta chain was recorded in a study of cytomegalovirus exposure and HLA in healthy donors. As concerns this clone: Its antigen is not identified.

Overall study results and limits: Equally common other TCR beta chains were less clonally expanded than HLA-associated ones, a later analysis found.

Primers: 60 Vbeta forward and 13 Jbeta reverse. Original analysis: The authors later counted tens of millions of unique TCR beta chains, some 12 million of them shared. The table came from immunoSEQ multiplex PCR; TCRdb's copy has only in-frame clones and leaves some out. The D gene and trimming were derived from the DNA, and the V and J assignments and clone size from that table. The profile covers around 210,000 clones, with roughly 78% appearing a single time and 0.45% to 0.5% taken by the ten largest. The germline V gene encodes CDR1 LGHNA and CDR2 YNFKEQ. CDR3 size: 16 residues. V gave up 0 bases and J gave up 2 bases, with 14 bases separating them.

The source material was PBMCs. This TCR was recovered from a boy younger than 18 in good health and CMV-seronegative. V gene TRBV4-2 combines with J gene TRBJ2-7; weak D call: TRBD1 (5 bases). The CDR3 bases are TGTGCCAGCAGCCAAGATTTGGGGCTAGTCACCTACGAGCAGTACTTC. Amino acids: CASSQDLGLVTYEQYF.